The 15 T cell receptor beta chains given below trace back to one sample, sequenced in a study of long-term antiretroviral therapy in people with HIV. Version v3.0 of the immunoSEQ assay ran at survey level. Assay: immunoSEQ multiplex PCR; the TCRdb copy retains only in-frame clones and omits some. The data contain tens of thousands of clones, about 83% of them seen just once; the ten biggest clones take up roughly 9%. The source was unsorted PBMCs, collected 4.7 to 5 years after starting antiretroviral therapy. These receptors originate from a man aged 35 to 55 with HIV.

The V and J genes are TRBV27 and TRBJ2-3, with 10 bases matching TRBD1. In germline, CDR1 is MNHEY, CDR2 SMNVEV (reference sequence). The ends lost 5 bases at V and 3 bases at J; junction bases unmatched: 5. The length of the CDR3 is 15 residues. CDR3 nucleotides: TGTGCCAGCAGTCCCGGACAGGGGGGGACAGATACGCAGTATTTT. It codes for CASSPGQGGTDTQYF.

V and J are TRBV6-6 and TRBJ2-7; D call uncertain. The germline gives CDR1 MNHNY, CDR2 SVGAGI (reference sequence). The CDR3 spans 14 residues. V dropped 0 bases and J dropped 0 bases, with 6 bases sitting between them. CDR3 DNA sequence: TGTGCCAGCAGTTACTCCCCCTCCTCCTACGAGCAGTACTTC. Protein: CASSYSPSSYEQYF.

V is TRBV21-1 and J is TRBJ2-4; TRBD2 is the table's D call, not checked against the DNA. TRBV21-1 is described as a pseudogene. The CDR3 spans 18 residues. The chain's CDR3 is CATRRGEGLARTKNIQYF. CDR3 in DNA: TGTGCCACCCGCCGGGGGGAGGGACTAGCGAGAACCAAAAACATTCAGTACTTC.

The rearrangement uses TRBV18 and TRBJ2-7, with D maybe TRBD1 (5 bases). Germline V gene lookup returns CDR1 KGHSH and CDR2 LQKENI. V dropped 2 bases and J dropped 2 bases, with 10 bases sitting between them. The CDR3 runs to 14 residues. DNA for the CDR3: TGTGCCAGCTCACCAACGGACAAGGCCTACGAGCAGTACTTC. This translates into CASSPTDKAYEQYF. Together with reference TRBV18 and TRBJ2-7, the CDR3 gives the full variable domain: NAGVMQNPRHLVRRRGQEARLRCSPMKGHSHVYWYRQLPEEGLKFMVYLQKENIIDESGMPKERFSAEFPKEGPSILRIQQVVRGDSAAYFCASSPTDKAYEQYFGPGTRLTVT.

The genes are TRBV19 and TRBJ2-7, with D perhaps matching TRBD1 (5 bases). The CDR3 spans 13 residues. Germline V gene lookup returns CDR1 LNHDA and CDR2 SQIVND (reference sequence). Trimming shortened V by 3 bases and J by 6 bases, and 12 bases separated the two germline ends. Here the CDR3 DNA reads TGTGCCAGTAGTATTGTATTGGGGCGCGAGCAGTACTTC. It encodes CASSIVLGREQYF.

This chain's CDR3 is CASSSRLGGNYEKLFF. CDR3 DNA sequence: TGCGCCAGCAGTTCCCGGTTGGGGGGGAATTATGAAAAACTGTTTTTT. The chain carries TRBV5-1 and TRBJ1-4; tentatively, D is TRBD1 (5 bases). Germline-derived CDR1 and CDR2 are SGHRS and YFSETQ. Trimming left V 5 bases short and J 6 bases short, with 20 bases between. The CDR3 covers 16 residues.

The chain employs TRBV7-8 and TRBJ1-2; 7 bases line up with TRBD1. V was clipped by 3 bases and J by 5 bases; unmatched bases: 21. CDR3 size: 19 residues. Germline V gives CDR1 SGHVS, CDR2 FQNEAQ. CDR3 loop: CASSLQGGLSPEQHYGYTF. CDR3 DNA sequence: TGTGCCAGCAGCTTGCAAGGGGGCCTGTCTCCTGAACAACATTATGGCTACACCTTC.

The CDR3 DNA sequence: TGTGCCAGCAGTTATTGGCATGAGCAGTTCTTC. Translation gives CASSYWHEQFF. V usage is TRBV6-5 and J usage is TRBJ2-1; D gene uncertain. Germline values: CDR1 MNHEY, CDR2 SVGAGI. The CDR3 runs to 11 residues. V lost 3 bases, J lost 8 bases, and 5 bases lay in between.

This chain uses TRBV19 with TRBJ1-1; D ambiguous. This CDR3 is 14 amino acids long. Germline values: CDR1 LNHDA, CDR2 SQIVND (reference sequence). V was pared by 5 bases and J by 13 bases, with 23 bases between. CDR3 coding DNA: TGTGCCAGTAGTCCGGGCGCAGGTCCCCATTGGGATTTCTTT. Its protein product is CASSPGAGPHWDFF.

This sequence joins TRBV15 and TRBJ2-1; unclear D gene. Between the trimmed V and J ends, which lost 0 bases and 0 bases, there was a span of 9 bases. This CDR3 contains 16 residues. Looked up from germline, CDR1 is LNHNV and CDR2 is YYDKDF (reference sequence). CDR3 nucleotides: TGTGCCACCAGCAGAGATTACAGCAGCTCCTACAATGAGCAGTTCTTC. Amino acids: CATSRDYSSSYNEQFF.

V is TRBV20-1 and J is TRBJ2-3; 7 bases match TRBD2. The germline gives CDR1 DFQATT, CDR2 SNEGSKA (reference sequence). The CDR3 length is 11 residues. V shed 7 bases and J 6 bases; nucleotides not matched to a gene: 4. CDR3 residues: CSGGGGDTQYF. CDR3 DNA: TGCAGTGGGGGGGGTGGGGATACGCAGTATTTT.

This chain connects TRBV2 to TRBJ1-3; D is unresolved. Germline V gene data show CDR1 as SNHLY and CDR2 as FYNNEI. Trimming took off 1 base at V and 0 bases at J, with 10 bases between the two ends. This CDR3 has 16 amino acids. The CDR3 region has the DNA TGTGCCAGCAGTGAAGGTCACTTCGACTCTGGAAACACCATATATTTT. This sequence encodes CASSEGHFDSGNTIYF.

Note on this clone: A junction boundary mismatches the germline segment, possibly from a read error. The chain joins TRBV7-9 to TRBJ2-1; 9 nucleotides match TRBD2. Germline V lookup: CDR1 SEHNR, CDR2 FQNEAQ (reference sequence). The CDR3 length is 15 residues. The CDR3 sequence: CASSIAGEGNNEQFF. Here the CDR3 DNA reads TGTGCCAGCAGCATAGCGGGAGAGGGTAACAATGAGCAGTTCTTC.

The genes are TRBV28 and TRBJ1-3; the match to TRBD1 covers 10 bases. The CDR3 is 15 amino acids. CDR1 is MDHEN, CDR2 SYDVKM, per germline. V was clipped by 1 base and J by 8 bases; unmatched bases: 5. CDR3 amino acids: CASSLSTGGRDTIYF. In DNA form, the CDR3 reads TGTGCCAGCAGTTTATCGACAGGGGGCAGGGACACCATATATTTT. Variable domain in full (rest from reference TRBV28 and TRBJ1-3): DVKVTQSSRYLVKRTGEKVFLECVQDMDHENMFWYRQDPGLGLRLIYFSYDVKMKEKGDIPEGYSVSREKKERFSLILESASTNQTSMYLCASSLSTGGRDTIYFGEGSWLTVV.

V usage is TRBV6-1 and J usage is TRBJ1-1; 8 nucleotides line up with TRBD1. The junction had 11 bases not matched to a gene; V was cut back by 4 bases and J by 1 base. The CDR3 contains 17 residues. The germline gives CDR1 MNHNS, CDR2 SASEGT. CDR3 DNA: TGTGCCAGCAGTGTTCGGGACAGGACTTACTCGAACACTGAAGCTTTCTTT. The encoded protein is CASSVRDRTYSNTEAFF.